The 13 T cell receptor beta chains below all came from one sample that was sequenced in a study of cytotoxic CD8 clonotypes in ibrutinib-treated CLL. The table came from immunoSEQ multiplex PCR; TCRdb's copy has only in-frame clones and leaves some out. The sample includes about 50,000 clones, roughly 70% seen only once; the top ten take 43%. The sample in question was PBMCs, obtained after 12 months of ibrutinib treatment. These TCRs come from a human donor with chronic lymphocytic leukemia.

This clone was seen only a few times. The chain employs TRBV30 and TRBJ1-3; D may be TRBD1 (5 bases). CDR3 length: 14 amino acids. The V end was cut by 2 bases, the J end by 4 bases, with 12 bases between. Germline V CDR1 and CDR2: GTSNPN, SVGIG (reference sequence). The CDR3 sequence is CAWSLGGTGNTIYF. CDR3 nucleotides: TGTGCCTGGAGTTTGGGGGGAACAGGAAACACCATATATTTT.

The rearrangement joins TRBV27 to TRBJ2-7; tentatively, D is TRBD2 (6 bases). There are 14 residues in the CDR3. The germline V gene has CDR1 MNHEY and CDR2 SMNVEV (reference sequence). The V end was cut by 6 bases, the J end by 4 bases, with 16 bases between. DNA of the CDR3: TGTGCCAGCAGATTGACGGGAGCTGGGTACGAGCAGTACTTC. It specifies CASRLTGAGYEQYF.

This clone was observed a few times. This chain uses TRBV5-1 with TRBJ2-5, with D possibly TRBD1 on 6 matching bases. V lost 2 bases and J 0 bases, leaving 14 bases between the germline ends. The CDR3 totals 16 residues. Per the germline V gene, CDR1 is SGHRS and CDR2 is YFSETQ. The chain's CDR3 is CASSLQGGEYQETQYF. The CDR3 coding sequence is TGCGCCAGCAGCTTACAGGGTGGGGAGTACCAAGAGACCCAGTACTTC. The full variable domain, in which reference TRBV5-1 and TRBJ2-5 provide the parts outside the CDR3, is KAGVTQTPRYLIKTRGQQVTLSCSPISGHRSVSWYQQTPGQGLQFLFEYFSETQRNKGNFPGRFSGRQFSNSRSEMNVSTLELGDSALYLCASSLQGGEYQETQYFGPGTRLLVL.

Here the CDR3 reads CASSYGQGREQFF. The CDR3 region has the DNA TGTGCCAGCAGTTACGGTCAGGGTCGAGAGCAGTTCTTC. The gene calls are TRBV6-6 and TRBJ2-1, with D possibly matching TRBD1 (5 bases). The CDR3 has 13 amino acids. CDR1 MNHNY and CDR2 SVGAGI come from the germline V gene (reference sequence). Trimming removed 2 bases at V and 10 bases at J, with 12 bases between.

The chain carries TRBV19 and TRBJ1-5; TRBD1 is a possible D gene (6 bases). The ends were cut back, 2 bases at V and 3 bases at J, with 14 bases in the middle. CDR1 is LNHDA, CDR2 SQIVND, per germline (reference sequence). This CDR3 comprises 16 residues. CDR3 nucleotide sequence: TGTGCCAGTAGTATAAGAGCAGGGGATATCAATCAGCCCCAGCATTTT. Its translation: CASSIRAGDINQPQHF. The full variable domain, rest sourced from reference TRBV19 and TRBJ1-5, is DGGITQSPKYLFRKEGQNVTLSCEQNLNHDAMYWYRQDPGQGLRLIYYSQIVNDFQKGDIAEGYSVSREKKESFPLTVTSAQKNPTAFYLCASSIRAGDINQPQHFGDGTRLSIL.

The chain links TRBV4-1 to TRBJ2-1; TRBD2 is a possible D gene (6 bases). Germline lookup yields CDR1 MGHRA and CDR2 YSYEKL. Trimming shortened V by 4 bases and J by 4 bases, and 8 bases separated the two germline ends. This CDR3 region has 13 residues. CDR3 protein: CASSLSGYNEQFF. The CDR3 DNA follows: TGCGCCAGCAGCCTTAGCGGATACAATGAGCAGTTCTTC.

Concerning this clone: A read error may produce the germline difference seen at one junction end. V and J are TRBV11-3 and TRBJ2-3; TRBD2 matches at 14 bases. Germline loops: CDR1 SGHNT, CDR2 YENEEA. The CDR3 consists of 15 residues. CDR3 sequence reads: CASSLGGTSGSLQYF. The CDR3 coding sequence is TGTGCCAGCAGTTTAGGGGGGACTAGCGGGAGCCTGCAGTATTTT. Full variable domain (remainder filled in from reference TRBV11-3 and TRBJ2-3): EAGVVQSPRYKIIEKKQPVAFWCNPISGHNTLYWYLQNLGQGPELLIRYENEEAVDDSQLPKDRFSAERLKGVDSTLKIQPAELGDSAVYLCASSLGGTSGSLQYFGPGTRLTVL.

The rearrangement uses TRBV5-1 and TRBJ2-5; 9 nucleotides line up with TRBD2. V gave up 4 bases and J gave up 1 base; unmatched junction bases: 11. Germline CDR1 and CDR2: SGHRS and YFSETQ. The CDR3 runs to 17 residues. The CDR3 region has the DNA TGCGCCAGCAGCATGAAGATAGCGGGAGCTTCCCAAGAGACCCAGTACTTC. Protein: CASSMKIAGASQETQYF. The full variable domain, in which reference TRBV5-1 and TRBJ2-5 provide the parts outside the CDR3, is KAGVTQTPRYLIKTRGQQVTLSCSPISGHRSVSWYQQTPGQGLQFLFEYFSETQRNKGNFPGRFSGRQFSNSRSEMNVSTLELGDSALYLCASSMKIAGASQETQYFGPGTRLLVL.

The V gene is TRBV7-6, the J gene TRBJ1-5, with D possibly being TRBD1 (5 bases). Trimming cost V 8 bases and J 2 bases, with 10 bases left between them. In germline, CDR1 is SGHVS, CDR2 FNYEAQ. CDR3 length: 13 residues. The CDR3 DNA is TGTGCCAGCTCCCAGGGTCGCAATCAGCCCCAGCATTTT. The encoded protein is CASSQGRNQPQHF.

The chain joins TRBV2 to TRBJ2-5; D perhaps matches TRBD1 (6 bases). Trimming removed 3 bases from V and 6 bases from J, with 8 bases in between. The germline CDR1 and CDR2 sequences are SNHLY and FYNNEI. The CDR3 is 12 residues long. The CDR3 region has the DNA TGTGCCAGCAGTGACAGGGGACAGACCCAGTACTTC. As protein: CASSDRGQTQYF. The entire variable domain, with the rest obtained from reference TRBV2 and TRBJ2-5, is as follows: EPEVTQTPSHQVTQMGQEVILRCVPISNHLYFYWYRQILGQKVEFLVSFYNNEISEKSEIFDDQFSVERPDGSNFTLKIRSTKLEDSAMYFCASSDRGQTQYFGPGTRLLVL.

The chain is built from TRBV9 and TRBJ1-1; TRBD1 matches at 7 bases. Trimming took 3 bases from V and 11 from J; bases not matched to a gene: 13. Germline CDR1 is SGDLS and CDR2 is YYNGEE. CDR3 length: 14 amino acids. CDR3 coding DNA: TGTGCCAGCAGCGCTCTCGAGGTGGCAGGGGGTGCTTTCTTT. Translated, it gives CASSALEVAGGAFF.

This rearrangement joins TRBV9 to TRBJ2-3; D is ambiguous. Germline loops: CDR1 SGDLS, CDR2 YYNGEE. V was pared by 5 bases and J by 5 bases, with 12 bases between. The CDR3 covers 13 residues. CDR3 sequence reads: CASSEPSRDTQYF. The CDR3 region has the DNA TGTGCCAGCAGTGAGCCTTCGAGAGATACGCAGTATTTT.

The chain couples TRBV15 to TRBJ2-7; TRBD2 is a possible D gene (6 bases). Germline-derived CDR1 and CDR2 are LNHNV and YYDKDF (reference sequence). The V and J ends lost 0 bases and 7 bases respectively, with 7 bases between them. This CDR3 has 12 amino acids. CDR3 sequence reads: CATSRDRGEQYF. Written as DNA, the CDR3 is TGTGCCACCAGCAGAGATCGGGGGGAGCAGTACTTC.